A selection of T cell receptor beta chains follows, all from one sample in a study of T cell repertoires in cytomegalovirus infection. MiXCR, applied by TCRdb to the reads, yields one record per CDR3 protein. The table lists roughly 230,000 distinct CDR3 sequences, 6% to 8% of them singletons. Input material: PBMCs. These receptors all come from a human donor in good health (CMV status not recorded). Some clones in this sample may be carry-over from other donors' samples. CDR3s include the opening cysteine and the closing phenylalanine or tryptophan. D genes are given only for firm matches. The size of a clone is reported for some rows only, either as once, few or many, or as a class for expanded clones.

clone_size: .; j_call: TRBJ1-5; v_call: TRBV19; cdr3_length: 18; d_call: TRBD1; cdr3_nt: TGTGCCAGTCGCCTTACCGGGACAGGGGGTTTTAGCAATCAGCCCCAGCATTTT; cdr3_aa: CASRLTGTGGFSNQPQHF
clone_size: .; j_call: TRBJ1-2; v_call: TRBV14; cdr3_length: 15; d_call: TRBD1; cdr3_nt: TGTGCCAGCAGCCTCCGGACAGGGGGGAGGCAAGGCTACACCTTC; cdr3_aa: CASSLRTGGRQGYTF
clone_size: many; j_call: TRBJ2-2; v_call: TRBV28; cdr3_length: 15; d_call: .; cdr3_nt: TGTGCCAGCAGTTCAACCGGGACCTCGACCGGGGAGCTGTTTTTT; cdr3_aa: CASSSTGTSTGELFF
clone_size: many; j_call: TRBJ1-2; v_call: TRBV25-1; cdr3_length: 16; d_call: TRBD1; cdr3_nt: TGTGCCAGCAGCGAGGGGGACAGGAAAGCTAACTATGGCTACACCTTC; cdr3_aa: CASSEGDRKANYGYTF
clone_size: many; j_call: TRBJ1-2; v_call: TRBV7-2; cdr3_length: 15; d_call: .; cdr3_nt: TGTGCCAGCAGGCCGACAGGTGGTCCTAACTATGGCTACACCTTC; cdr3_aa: CASRPTGGPNYGYTF
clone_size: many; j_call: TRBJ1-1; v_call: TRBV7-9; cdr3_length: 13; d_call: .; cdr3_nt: TGTGCCAGCAGCTTAACGGGGGTACCGAAAGCTTTCTTT; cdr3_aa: CASSLTGVPKAFF
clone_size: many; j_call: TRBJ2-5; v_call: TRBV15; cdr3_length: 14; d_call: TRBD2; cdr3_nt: TGTGCCACCAGCCCATCAAGGACTAGCGAGACCCAGTACTTC; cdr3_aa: CATSPSRTSETQYF
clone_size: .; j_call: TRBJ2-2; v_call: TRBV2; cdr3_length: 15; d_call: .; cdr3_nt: TGTGCCAGCAGTGAAGGGACTTTGGACACCGGGGAGCTGTTTTTT; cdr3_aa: CASSEGTLDTGELFF
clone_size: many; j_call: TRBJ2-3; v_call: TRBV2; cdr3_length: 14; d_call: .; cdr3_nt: TGTGCCAGCAGACACGACGGAGCCCCGGATACGCAGTATTTT; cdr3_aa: CASRHDGAPDTQYF
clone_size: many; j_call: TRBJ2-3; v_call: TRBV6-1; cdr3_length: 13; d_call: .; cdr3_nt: TGTGCCAGCAGACCTGGACATGCAGATACGCAGTATTTT; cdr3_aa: CASRPGHADTQYF
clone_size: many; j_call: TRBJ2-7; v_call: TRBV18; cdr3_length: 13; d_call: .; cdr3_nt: TGTGCCAGCTCAGAGTATTCCCGGTACGAGCAGTACTTC; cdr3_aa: CASSEYSRYEQYF
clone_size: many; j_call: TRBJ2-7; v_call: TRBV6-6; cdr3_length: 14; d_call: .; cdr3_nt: TGTGCCAGCAGTTACAAGGGGACCCGAGGCGAGCAGTACTTC; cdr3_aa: CASSYKGTRGEQYF
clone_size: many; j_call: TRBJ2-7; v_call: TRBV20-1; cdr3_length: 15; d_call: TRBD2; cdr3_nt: TGCAGTGCTAGAGCCCCTAGCGGGGGGCGGTACGAGCAGTACTTC; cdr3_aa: CSARAPSGGRYEQYF
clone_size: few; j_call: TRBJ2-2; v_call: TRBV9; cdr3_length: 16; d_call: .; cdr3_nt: TGTGCCAGCAGCGCCCTAGAACTTACGGACACCGGGGAGCTGTTTTTT; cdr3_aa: CASSALELTDTGELFF
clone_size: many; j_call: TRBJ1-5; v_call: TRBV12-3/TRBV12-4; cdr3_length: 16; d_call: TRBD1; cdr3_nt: TGTGCCAGCAGTTTACGGGGGGGACAGGCAGATCAGCCCCAGCATTTT; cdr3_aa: CASSLRGGQADQPQHF
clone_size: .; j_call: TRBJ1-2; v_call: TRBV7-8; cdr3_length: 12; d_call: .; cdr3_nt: TGTGCCAGTAGCTTTGGGGATCTCGGCTACACCTTC; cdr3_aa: CASSFGDLGYTF
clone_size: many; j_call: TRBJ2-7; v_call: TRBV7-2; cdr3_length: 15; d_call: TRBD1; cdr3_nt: TGTGCCAGCAGCTTAGGGGGGGGACAGGGCTACGAGCAGTACTTC; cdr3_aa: CASSLGGGQGYEQYF
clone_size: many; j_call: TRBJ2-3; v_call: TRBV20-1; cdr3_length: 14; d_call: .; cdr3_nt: TGCAGTGCTAGGTCTGGACCAAGCACAGATACGCAGTATTTT; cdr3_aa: CSARSGPSTDTQYF
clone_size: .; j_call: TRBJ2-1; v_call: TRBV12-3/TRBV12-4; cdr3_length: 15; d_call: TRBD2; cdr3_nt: TGTGCCAGCAGTCGCGGGGGGACCTCCTACAATGAGCAGTTCTTC; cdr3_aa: CASSRGGTSYNEQFF
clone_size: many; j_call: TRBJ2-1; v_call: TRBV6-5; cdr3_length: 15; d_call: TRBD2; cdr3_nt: TGTGCCAGCAGTTCTTTCGGGGGGGCCATAGATGAGCAGTTCTTC; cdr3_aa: CASSSFGGAIDEQFF
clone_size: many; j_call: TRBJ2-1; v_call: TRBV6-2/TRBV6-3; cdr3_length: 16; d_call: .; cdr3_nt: TGTGCCAGCAGTTTCTCTCGGGACTCGAACCACAATGAGCAGTTCTTC; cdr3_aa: CASSFSRDSNHNEQFF
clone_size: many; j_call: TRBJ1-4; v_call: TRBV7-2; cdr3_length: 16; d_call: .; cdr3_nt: TGTGCCAGCAGCCAACGTCCGGCCCCAACTAATGAAAAACTGTTTTTT; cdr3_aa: CASSQRPAPTNEKLFF
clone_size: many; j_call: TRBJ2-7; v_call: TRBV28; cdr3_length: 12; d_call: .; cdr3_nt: TGTGCCAGCAGTTTAGCACACTACGAGCAGTACTTC; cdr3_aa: CASSLAHYEQYF
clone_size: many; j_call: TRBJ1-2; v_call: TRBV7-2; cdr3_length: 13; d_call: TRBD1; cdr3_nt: TGTGCCAGCAGCCCGGTCCCGGGACAGGGCTACACCTTC; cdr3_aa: CASSPVPGQGYTF
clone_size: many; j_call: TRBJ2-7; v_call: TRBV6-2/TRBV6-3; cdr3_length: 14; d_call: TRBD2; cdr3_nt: TGTGCCAGCACCCTAGCGGGGGTACACTACGAGCAGTACTTC; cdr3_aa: CASTLAGVHYEQYF
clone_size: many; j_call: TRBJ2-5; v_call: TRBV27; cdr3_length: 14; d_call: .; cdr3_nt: TGTGCCAGCAAGACCCTGGGGCTTGGGGAGACCCAGTACTTC; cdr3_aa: CASKTLGLGETQYF
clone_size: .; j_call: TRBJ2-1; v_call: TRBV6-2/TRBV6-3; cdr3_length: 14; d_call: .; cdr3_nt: TGTGCCAGCAGTTACGGTCAGGGTATCAATGAGCAGTTCTTC; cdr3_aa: CASSYGQGINEQFF
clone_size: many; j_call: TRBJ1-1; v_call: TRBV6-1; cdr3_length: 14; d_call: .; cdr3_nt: TGTGCCAGCAGTGAACCGGGGATGGCCACTGAAGCTTTCTTT; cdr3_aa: CASSEPGMATEAFF
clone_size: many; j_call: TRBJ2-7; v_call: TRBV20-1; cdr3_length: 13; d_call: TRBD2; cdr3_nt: TGCAGTGCTACCGGGACTAGCAATCACGAGCAGTACTTC; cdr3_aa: CSATGTSNHEQYF
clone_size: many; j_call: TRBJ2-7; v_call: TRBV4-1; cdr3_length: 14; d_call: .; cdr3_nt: TGCGCCAGCAGCCAGGGGGACTCCTCCTACGAGCAGTACTTC; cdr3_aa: CASSQGDSSYEQYF
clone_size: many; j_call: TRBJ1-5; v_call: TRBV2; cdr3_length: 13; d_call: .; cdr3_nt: TGTGCCAGCAGTGTCGGGATCAATCAGCCCCAGCATTTT; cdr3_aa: CASSVGINQPQHF